This T cell receptor beta chain came from a study of OX40 agonist ivuxolimab in advanced cancers. This CDR3 has 16 amino acids. Germline CDR1 and CDR2: SGHVS and FQNEAQ. V trimming: 4 bases; J trimming: 7 bases; junction bases outside the gene matches: 10. Sequencing used immunoSEQ multiplex PCR; TCRdb keeps in-frame clones, though not all of them. The data show tens of thousands of clones, about 81% seen once. This rearrangement joins TRBV7-8 to TRBJ2-1; TRBD2 agrees at 10 bases. The receptor was derived from an adult with an advanced solid tumor such as melanoma, head and neck, liver or kidney cancer. The sample here was CD4+ or CD8+ T cells sorted from blood, taken in a trial of the OX40 agonist ivuxolimab. The CDR3 protein is CASSSWTSGVGNEQFF. In DNA form, the CDR3 reads TGTGCCAGCAGCTCCTGGACTAGCGGTGTCGGGAATGAGCAGTTCTTC.